The 6 T cell receptor beta chains listed next were all sequenced from one sample in a study of T cell repertoires in ileal Crohn's disease. Repertoires were generated with immunoSEQ multiplex PCR, while TCRdb's copy carries only in-frame clones and drops some. There are thousands of clones in the sample; approximately 96% occur only once, and 0.2% to 0.25% lies in the top ten. Sequencing input: ileal tissue. The origin of the receptors is an adult with Crohn's disease.

V gene TRBV28 combines with J gene TRBJ1-2, with a tentative D call TRBD1 (6 bases). Trimming pared 8 bases from V and 4 bases from J, leaving 11 bases between. There are 12 residues in the CDR3. The germline gives CDR1 MDHEN, CDR2 SYDVKM. The CDR3 here is CASSDRFYGYTF. CDR3 DNA sequence: TGTGCCAGCTCGGACAGATTCTATGGCTACACCTTC.

The chain combines TRBV6-5 with TRBJ2-1; 8 bases agree with TRBD1. J lost 5 bases, V lost 6 bases, and 9 bases had no gene match. The CDR3 runs to 15 residues. Looked up from germline, CDR1 is MNHEY and CDR2 is SVGAGI. The CDR3 nucleotides read TGTGCCAGCAGATCGACAGGGGCTCGTAACAATGAGCAGTTCTTC. Translated, it gives CASRSTGARNNEQFF.

The chain combines TRBV6-5 with TRBJ2-1; D gene ambiguous. The germline gives CDR1 MNHEY, CDR2 SVGAGI. V was trimmed by 2 bases and J by 4 bases, leaving 6 bases between them. The CDR3 totals 13 residues. CDR3 sequence (DNA): TGTGCCAGCAGTTACACGGGTTACAATGAGCAGTTCTTC. Translation gives CASSYTGYNEQFF.

The chain links TRBV27 to TRBJ1-2; 9 nucleotides line up with TRBD1. The germline CDR1 and CDR2 sequences are MNHEY and SMNVEV (reference sequence). The CDR3 is made up of 13 amino acids. J was trimmed by 9 bases and V by 2 bases; bases with no gene match: 4. DNA for the CDR3: TGTGCCAGCAGTTTACAGGACAGGGGAAGCTACACCTTC. Its protein product is CASSLQDRGSYTF.

The chain combines TRBV10-3 with TRBJ1-2; 8 bases are shared with TRBD1. Trimming removed 8 bases from V and 3 bases from J; junction bases left unmatched: 5. Germline loops: CDR1 ENHRY, CDR2 SYGVKD. The CDR3 runs 13 residues. The CDR3 region has the DNA TGTGCCATCGACAGGGGAGGCGACTATGGCTACACCTTC. Translating gives CAIDRGGDYGYTF.

The chain links TRBV28 to TRBJ2-7, with a tentative D call TRBD2 (5 bases). The CDR3 consists of 12 residues. Between the trimmed V and J ends, which lost 8 bases and 1 base, there was a span of 9 bases. Germline lookup yields CDR1 MDHEN and CDR2 SYDVKM. CDR3 DNA: TGTGCCAGCGGACGGGAATCCTACGAGCAGTACTTC. Its protein product is CASGRESYEQYF.